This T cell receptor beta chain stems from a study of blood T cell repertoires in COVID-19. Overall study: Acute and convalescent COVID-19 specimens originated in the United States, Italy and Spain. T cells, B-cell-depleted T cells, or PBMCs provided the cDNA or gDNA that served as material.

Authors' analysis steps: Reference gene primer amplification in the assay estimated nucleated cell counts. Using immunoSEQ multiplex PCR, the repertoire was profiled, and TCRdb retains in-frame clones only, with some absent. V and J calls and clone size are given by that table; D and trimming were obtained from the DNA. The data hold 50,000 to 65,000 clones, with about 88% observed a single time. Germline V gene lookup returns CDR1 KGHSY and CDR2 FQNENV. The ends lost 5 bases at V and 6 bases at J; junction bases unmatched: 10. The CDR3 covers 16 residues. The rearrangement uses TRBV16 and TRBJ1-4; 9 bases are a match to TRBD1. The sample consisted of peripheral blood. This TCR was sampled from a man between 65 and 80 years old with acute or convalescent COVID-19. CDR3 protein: CASSTVFWDRDEKLFF. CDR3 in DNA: TGTGCCAGCAGCACAGTATTTTGGGACAGGGATGAAAAACTGTTTTTT.